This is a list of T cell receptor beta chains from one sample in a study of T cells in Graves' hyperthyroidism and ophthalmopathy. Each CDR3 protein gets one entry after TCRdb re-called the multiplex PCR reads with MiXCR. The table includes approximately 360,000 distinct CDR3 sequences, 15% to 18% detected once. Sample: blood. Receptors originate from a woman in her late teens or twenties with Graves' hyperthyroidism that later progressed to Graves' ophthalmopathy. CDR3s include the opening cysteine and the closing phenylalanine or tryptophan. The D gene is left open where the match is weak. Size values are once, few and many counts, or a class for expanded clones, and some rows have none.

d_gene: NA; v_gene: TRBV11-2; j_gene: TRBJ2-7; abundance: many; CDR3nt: TGTGCCAGCAGCTTAAGAGGCGGCTACGAGCAGTACTTC; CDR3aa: CASSLRGGYEQYF
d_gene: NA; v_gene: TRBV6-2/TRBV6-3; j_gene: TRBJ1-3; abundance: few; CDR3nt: TGTGCCAGCAGTTACTCGATGACCGGGGGGCGCTCTGGAAACACCATATATTTT; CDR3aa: CASSYSMTGGRSGNTIYF
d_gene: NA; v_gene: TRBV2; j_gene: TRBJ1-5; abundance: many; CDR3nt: TGTGCCAGCGGCGGGTCAGGGAGCAATCAGCCCCAGCATTTT; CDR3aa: CASGGSGSNQPQHF
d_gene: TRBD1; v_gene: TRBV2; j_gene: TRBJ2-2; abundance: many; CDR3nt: TGTGCCAGCAGTTTCCAGGGGGCGGGACTGAACACCGGGGAGCTGTTTTTT; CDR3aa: CASSFQGAGLNTGELFF
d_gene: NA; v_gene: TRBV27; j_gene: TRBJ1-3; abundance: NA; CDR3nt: TGTGCCAGCAGCCCCACCGGGTATTTTAGAAACACCATATATTTT; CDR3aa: CASSPTGYFRNTIYF
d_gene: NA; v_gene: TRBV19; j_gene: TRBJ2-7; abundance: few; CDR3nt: TGTGCCAGTAGTACCGGGACTCCCGGCCCTTACGAGCAGTACTTC; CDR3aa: CASSTGTPGPYEQYF
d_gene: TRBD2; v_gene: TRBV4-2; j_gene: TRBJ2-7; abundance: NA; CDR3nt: TGTGCCAGCAGCCAAGGCTGGCTAGCGGGAGCTCTCTACGAGCAGTACTTC; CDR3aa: CASSQGWLAGALYEQYF
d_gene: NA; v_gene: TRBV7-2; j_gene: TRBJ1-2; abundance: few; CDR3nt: TGTGCCAGCAGCTTAAAAGGGGCCAGTGTCAGTTCCCCGTCAAGCTACACCTTC; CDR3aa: CASSLKGASVSSPSSYTF
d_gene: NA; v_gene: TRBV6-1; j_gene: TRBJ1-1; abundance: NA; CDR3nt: TGTGCCAGCACCCCGCGGAGGGCGTTGAACACTGAAGCTTTCTTT; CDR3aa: CASTPRRALNTEAFF
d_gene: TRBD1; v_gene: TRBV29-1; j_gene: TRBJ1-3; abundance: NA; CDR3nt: TGCAGCGTTGCTGGGACAGTCGGAGGTTACTCTGGAAACACCATATATTTT; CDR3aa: CSVAGTVGGYSGNTIYF
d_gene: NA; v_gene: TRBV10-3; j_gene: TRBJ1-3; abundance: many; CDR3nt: TGTGCCATCAGTGTTTCAGGGATCTCTGGAAACACCATATATTTT; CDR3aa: CAISVSGISGNTIYF
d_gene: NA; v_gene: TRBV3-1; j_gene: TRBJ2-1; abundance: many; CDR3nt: TGTGCCAGCAGCCAAAGACATCTCAGCGAGAGCTCCTACAATGAGCAGTTCTTC; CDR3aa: CASSQRHLSESSYNEQFF
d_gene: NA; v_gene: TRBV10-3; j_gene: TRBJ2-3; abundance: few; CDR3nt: TGTGCCATCGGTCCTAAGCAGAGCACAGATACGCAGTATTTT; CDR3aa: CAIGPKQSTDTQYF
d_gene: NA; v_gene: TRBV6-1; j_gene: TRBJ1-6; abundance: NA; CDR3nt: TGTGCCAGCAGTGTCGGACAGACTTATAATTCACCCCTCCACTTT; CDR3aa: CASSVGQTYNSPLHF
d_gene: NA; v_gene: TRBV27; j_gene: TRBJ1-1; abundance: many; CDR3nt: TGTGCCAGCAGTCCCCGGGGACCGACGGGGATGAACACTGAAGCTTTCTTT; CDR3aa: CASSPRGPTGMNTEAFF
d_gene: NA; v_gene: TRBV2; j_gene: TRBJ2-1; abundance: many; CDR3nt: TGTGCCAGCAGTGACAGCGGTGGTTACAATGAGCAGTTCTTC; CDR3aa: CASSDSGGYNEQFF
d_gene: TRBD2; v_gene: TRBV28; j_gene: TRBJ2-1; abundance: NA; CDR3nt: TGTGCCAGCAGTCGGAAAGCGGGAGGCTCCTACAATGAGCAGTTCTTC; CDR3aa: CASSRKAGGSYNEQFF
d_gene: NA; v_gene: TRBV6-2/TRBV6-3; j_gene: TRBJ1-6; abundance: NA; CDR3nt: TGTGCCAGCAAAGGGGACGGTAATTCACCCCTCCACTTT; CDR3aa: CASKGDGNSPLHF
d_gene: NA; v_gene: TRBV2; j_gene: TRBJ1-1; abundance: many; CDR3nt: TGTGCCAGCAGGGGGGGACGGATGAACACTGAAGCTTTCTTT; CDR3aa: CASRGGRMNTEAFF
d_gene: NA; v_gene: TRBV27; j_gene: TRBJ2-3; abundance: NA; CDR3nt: TGTGCCAGCAGTCCACATTCAGATACGCAGTATTTT; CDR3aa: CASSPHSDTQYF
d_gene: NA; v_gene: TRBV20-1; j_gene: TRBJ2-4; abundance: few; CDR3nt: TGCAGTGCTTCCCCTGTCCCGTTTTATGCCAAAAACATTCAGTACTTC; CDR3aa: CSASPVPFYAKNIQYF
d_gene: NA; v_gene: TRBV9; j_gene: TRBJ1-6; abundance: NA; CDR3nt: TGTGCCAGCAGCGTAGGTATCAGAAATAATTCACCCCTCCACTTT; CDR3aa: CASSVGIRNNSPLHF
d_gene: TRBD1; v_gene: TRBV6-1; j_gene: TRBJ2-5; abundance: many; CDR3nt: TGTGCCAGCAGTGGACAGGGAGAGACCCAGTACTTC; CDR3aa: CASSGQGETQYF
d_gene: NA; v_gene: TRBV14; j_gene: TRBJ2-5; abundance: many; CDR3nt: TGTGCCAGCAGCCAAGCCGGGACCCAGTACTTC; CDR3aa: CASSQAGTQYF
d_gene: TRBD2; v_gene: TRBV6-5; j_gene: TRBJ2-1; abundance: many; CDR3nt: TGTGCCAGCAGTTACTACCCGAAACTAGCGGGGCAAGGCGAGCAGTTCTTC; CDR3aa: CASSYYPKLAGQGEQFF
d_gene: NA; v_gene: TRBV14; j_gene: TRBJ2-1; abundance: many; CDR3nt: TGTGCCAGCAGCCAACTTGGTAGCGTCTACAATGAGCAGTTCTTC; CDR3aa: CASSQLGSVYNEQFF
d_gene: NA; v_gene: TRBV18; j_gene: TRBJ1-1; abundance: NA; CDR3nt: TGTGCCAACTCACCACCCTCCGTCCCTGCAGCTTTCTTT; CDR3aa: CANSPPSVPAAFF
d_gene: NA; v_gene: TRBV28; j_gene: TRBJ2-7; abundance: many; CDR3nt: TGTGCCAGCAGTTTTCATTTTAGTCAACGCACCTACGAGCAGTACTTC; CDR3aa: CASSFHFSQRTYEQYF
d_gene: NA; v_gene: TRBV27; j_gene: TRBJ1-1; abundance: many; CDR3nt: TGTGCCAGCAGTTCCCCGATGGGGGGGAACACTGAAGCTTTCTTT; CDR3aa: CASSSPMGGNTEAFF
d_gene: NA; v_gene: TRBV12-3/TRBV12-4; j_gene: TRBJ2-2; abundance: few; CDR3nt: TGTGCCAGCAGTCCGAGGGACCGACCGAACACCGGGGAGCTGTTTTTT; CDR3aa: CASSPRDRPNTGELFF